These 2 T cell receptor beta chains originate from one sample sequenced in a study of type 1 regulatory T cells (dated by TCRdb to the early 2020s). The sample was run on an Illumina MiSeq. TCRdb handled the public reads itself, with Q25 trimming in fastp and clone calling in MiXCR, and kept productive beta chains. Identical CDR3 protein sequences are pooled into one entry, listed with their most common genes and DNA. The sample data list about 62,000 distinct CDR3 sequences, and 62% of these were observed just once. Jointly, the top ten make up less than 2% of the sample. Their antigen targets remain unknown. The specimen sequenced was cultured non-Tr1 T cells, either the whole culture or a sorted T cell fraction (not recorded which). The label giving this sample's cell subset or site can be read as: non-Tr1 population from the T-allo10 product. All receptors derive from a human donor in good health.

The rearrangement joins TRBV7-9 to TRBJ2-1; TRBD2 agrees at 13 bases. The CDR3 extends over 19 amino acids. Germline lookup yields CDR1 SEHNR and CDR2 FQNEAQ (reference sequence). V lost 5 bases to trimming and J lost 5 bases; unmatched junction nucleotides: 15. CDR3 residues: CASSRLAGGSTKTDNEQFF. The DNA of the CDR3 is TGTGCCAGCAGCCGACTAGCGGGAGGCAGTACGAAGACCGACAATGAGCAGTTCTTC. The variable domain in full, with the rest retrieved from reference TRBV7-9 and TRBJ2-1, is DTGVSQNPRHKITKRGQNVTFRCDPISEHNRLYWYRQTLGQGPEFLTYFQNEAQLEKSRLLSDRFSAERPKGSFSTLEIQRTEQGDSAMYLCASSRLAGGSTKTDNEQFFGPGTRLTVL.

The V call is TRBV20-1, the J call TRBJ2-3, with 12 positions matching TRBD1. The CDR3 is 15 amino acids. The V segment lost 5 bases and the J segment 5 bases; nucleotides outside the gene matches: 8. Germline values: CDR1 DFQATT, CDR2 SNEGSKA (reference sequence). CDR3 nucleotide sequence: TGCAGTGCTGGACCCGGGACAGGGGGCCAAGATACGCAGTATTTT. Amino acid sequence: CSAGPGTGGQDTQYF.